Here is one T cell receptor (beta chain) with its context. As yet, its antigen is unknown. The record originates from a study of tumor and adjacent non-tumor tissue in lung cancer. Study-wide context: The patients, approximately 9 men and 5 women, were 31 to 76 with stage I to III disease. Notes on the study in general: TCR diversity was significantly greater in tumor than normal lung tissue. Top 100 clones took a larger repertoire share in normal lung.

RNA was extracted from bulk tissue without any cell sorting. Between August and November 2014, newly diagnosed, chemotherapy-naive lung cancer patients underwent thoracic surgery in China. The library came from three nested PCR rounds adapted from ARM-PCR protocols. One entry per CDR3 protein, called by TCRdb with MiXCR from the multiplex PCR reads. The table shows 65,000 to 90,000 distinct CDR3 sequences, with roughly 80% occurring only once. The sequence came from a woman in her 50s with non-small cell lung cancer. The sequenced sample was lung tumor tissue.

DNA for the CDR3: TGCAGTGTACCGGGACTAGCGGGAAGTCGGGACACCGGGGAGCTGTTTTTT. This encodes CSVPGLAGSRDTGELFF. The V and J genes are TRBV20-1 and TRBJ2-2; 13 nucleotides agree with TRBD2. The CDR3 has 17 amino acids. The trim removed 7 bases at V and 3 bases at J, leaving 11 bases unmatched. The germline V gene encodes CDR1 DFQATT and CDR2 SNEGSKA (reference sequence).